The 29 T cell receptor beta chains below were found in one sample sequenced in a study of CD8 T cells in Susac syndrome. Reverse transcription of about 0.45 to 1 ug RNA was carried out with random hexamers. TCRdb re-called the immunoSEQ multiplex PCR reads through MiXCR, storing one row per CDR3 protein. Found here are some 190,000 distinct CDR3 sequences, approximately 96% of them singletons; the top ten hold 0.093%. The sample comprised CD4+ T cells from PBMCs. The source is a human donor with multiple sclerosis.

The gene calls are TRBV19 and TRBJ2-1, with 8 nucleotides matching TRBD2. Germline loops: CDR1 LNHDA, CDR2 SQIVND (reference sequence). The ends lost 3 bases at V and 6 bases at J; junction bases unmatched: 7. CDR3 size: 15 residues. The CDR3 DNA sequence: TGTGCCAGTAGTATTCTCCTCACTAGCGGCAATGAGCAGTTCTTC. Translated, it gives CASSILLTSGNEQFF.

V usage is TRBV20-1 and J usage is TRBJ2-2; TRBD2 is a possible D gene (5 bases). Trimming pared 0 bases from V and 6 bases from J, leaving 14 bases between. Germline V lookup: CDR1 DFQATT, CDR2 SNEGSKA (reference sequence). This CDR3 region has 15 residues. The CDR3 reads CSAREASFYPGELFF. The CDR3, as DNA: TGCAGTGCTAGAGAGGCTAGCTTTTATCCCGGGGAGCTGTTTTTT.

The chain links TRBV2 to TRBJ2-7; D is undetermined. The CDR3 length is 14 residues. Trimming removed 6 bases at V and 0 bases at J, with 12 bases between. CDR1 is SNHLY, CDR2 FYNNEI, per germline. CDR3 region: CASRGSLGSYEQYF. CDR3 nucleotides: TGTGCCAGCAGAGGGTCATTGGGCTCCTACGAGCAGTACTTC.

This rearrangement joins TRBV24-1 to TRBJ2-5; 7 bases line up with TRBD1. V shed 2 bases and J 4 bases; nucleotides not matched to a gene: 15. Looked up from germline, CDR1 is KGHDR and CDR2 is SFDVKD. The CDR3 has 18 amino acids. CDR3 nucleotide sequence: TGTGCCACCAGTGATTCCCGGCGGACAGGTTCTCAGGGAGAGACCCAGTACTTC. Amino acid sequence: CATSDSRRTGSQGETQYF.

The rearrangement links TRBV7-9 to TRBJ2-3, with D possibly TRBD1 on 5 matching bases. The V end lost 5 bases, the J end lost 4 bases, and 10 bases lay between the germline ends. This CDR3 contains 13 residues. Germline CDR1 is SEHNR and CDR2 is FQNEAQ (reference sequence). The CDR3 sequence is CASSPQGPDTQYF. The CDR3 nucleotides are TGTGCCAGCAGCCCCCAGGGTCCAGATACGCAGTATTTT. Looking up the rest from reference TRBV7-9 and TRBJ2-3 gives the full variable domain: DTGVSQNPRHKITKRGQNVTFRCDPISEHNRLYWYRQTLGQGPEFLTYFQNEAQLEKSRLLSDRFSAERPKGSFSTLEIQRTEQGDSAMYLCASSPQGPDTQYFGPGTRLTVL.

CDR3 in amino acids: CASSQVTGYGGELFF. In nucleotides, the CDR3 is TGTGCCAGCAGCCAAGTAACAGGGTATGGCGGGGAGCTGTTTTTT. This chain connects TRBV3-1 to TRBJ2-2; TRBD1 is a possible D gene (6 bases). CDR3 length: 15 amino acids. V was clipped by 1 base and J by 7 bases, with 13 bases between them. CDR1 LGHDT and CDR2 YNNKEL come from the germline V gene (reference sequence).

The rearrangement uses TRBV18 and TRBJ1-1, with D unclear. The CDR3 has 13 residues. The ends were cut back, 6 bases at V and 6 bases at J, with 14 bases in the middle. The germline gives CDR1 KGHSH, CDR2 LQKENI. The CDR3 nucleotides read TGTGCCAGCTCTCCTAGTATCCAGTCTGAAGCTTTCTTT. Amino acids: CASSPSIQSEAFF.

The gene calls are TRBV20-1 and TRBJ2-1, with D possibly matching TRBD1 (6 bases). Trimming left V 5 bases short and J 8 bases short, with 10 bases between. This CDR3 spans 11 amino acids. CDR1 and CDR2 from the germline V gene are DFQATT and SNEGSKA (reference sequence). DNA of the CDR3: TGCAGTGCTGCAGGGGCGGATGAGCAGTTCTTC. Translated, it gives CSAAGADEQFF.

V usage is TRBV7-2 and J usage is TRBJ1-2; perhaps TRBD1 as D (5 bases). The V end lost 2 bases, the J end lost 0 bases, and 7 bases lay between the germline ends. Germline CDR1 and CDR2: SGHTA and FQGNSA. This CDR3 has 14 residues. CDR3 in amino acids: CASSLQGSNYGYTF. CDR3 DNA: TGTGCCAGCAGCTTACAGGGCTCTAACTATGGCTACACCTTC.

This chain joins TRBV28 and TRBJ2-1; D unresolved. The CDR3 runs 11 residues. In germline, CDR1 is MDHEN, CDR2 SYDVKM. Trimming stripped 2 bases from V and 10 bases from J, with 6 bases between. CDR3 sequence reads: CASSLPKEQFF. In DNA, the CDR3 is TGTGCCAGCAGTTTACCTAAAGAGCAGTTCTTC.

The rearrangement joins TRBV4-3 to TRBJ1-1, with D uncertain. The CDR3 extends over 14 amino acids. V gave up 0 bases and J gave up 5 bases, with 10 bases separating them. In germline, CDR1 is LGHNA, CDR2 YSLEER. This chain's CDR3 is CASSQDGVDTEAFF. The CDR3 region has the DNA TGCGCCAGCAGCCAAGATGGCGTTGATACTGAAGCTTTCTTT.

The chain combines TRBV27 with TRBJ2-1, with D tentatively TRBD2 (6 bases). Germline loops: CDR1 MNHEY, CDR2 SMNVEV (reference sequence). Trimming left V 3 bases short and J 3 bases short, with 12 bases between. The CDR3 extends over 15 amino acids. The CDR3 is CASSLGGVGYNEQFF. In nucleotides, the CDR3 is TGTGCCAGCAGTTTGGGCGGGGTCGGCTACAATGAGCAGTTCTTC.

The J gene is TRBJ1-6, the V gene TRBV27, with D perhaps TRBD1 (5 bases). With 6 bases removed from V and 5 bases from J, the gap between germline ends came to 17 bases. This CDR3 has 16 residues. The germline gives CDR1 MNHEY, CDR2 SMNVEV (reference sequence). The CDR3: CASSPWLGVDNSPLHF. CDR3 bases: TGTGCCAGCAGCCCCTGGTTGGGGGTGGATAATTCACCCCTCCACTTT.

This clonotype appeared once. The J gene is TRBJ2-7, the V gene TRBV5-1; no clear D. Germline V gene data show CDR1 as SGHRS and CDR2 as YFSETQ. The CDR3 consists of 13 residues. Trimming stripped 2 bases from V and 3 bases from J, with 9 bases between. The DNA for the CDR3 is TGCGCCAGCAGCTTTGCGCTCTTCTACGAGCAGTACTTC. It encodes CASSFALFYEQYF.

The rearrangement links TRBV6-2 or TRBV6-3 to TRBJ2-1; 7 nucleotides align to TRBD1. CDR3 length: 15 residues. Germline lookup yields CDR1 MNHEY and CDR2 SVGEGT. V gave up 5 bases and J gave up 8 bases; unmatched junction bases: 12. CDR3 DNA sequence: TGTGCCAGCAGTAGCCCTGACAGGGTAGGTGATGAGCAGTTCTTC. The encoded protein is CASSSPDRVGDEQFF.

The rearrangement joins TRBV24-1 to TRBJ2-3; no reliable D call. This CDR3 has 12 amino acids. Germline lookup yields CDR1 KGHDR and CDR2 SFDVKD. Trimming removed 9 bases from V and 0 bases from J, with 6 bases in between. CDR3: CATAGSTDTQYF. Here the CDR3 DNA reads TGTGCCACCGCAGGAAGCACAGATACGCAGTATTTT.

The chain combines TRBV11-1 with TRBJ2-1; D unclear. V lost 0 bases, J lost 7 bases, and 7 bases lay in between. Germline CDR1 SGHAT, CDR2 FQDESV (reference sequence). CDR3 length: 13 residues. For the CDR3, the DNA is TGTGCCAGCAGCTTAGCGAGAAGGAATGAGCAGTTCTTC. Protein: CASSLARRNEQFF.

This clonotype has only one observation. Here the CDR3 reads CASSLSSAVAQFF. Written as DNA, the CDR3 is TGTGCCAGCAGCTTGAGTTCCGCGGTTGCGCAGTTCTTC. The chain is built from TRBV5-4 and TRBJ2-1; no clear D. From germline, CDR1 is SGHNT and CDR2 YYREEE (reference sequence). Trimming took 1 base from V and 12 from J, leaving 14 bases between them. The CDR3 sequence is 13 residues long.

The J gene is TRBJ2-2, the V gene TRBV20-1; D unresolved. Germline V CDR1 and CDR2: DFQATT, SNEGSKA (reference sequence). The CDR3 totals 12 residues. V shed 0 bases and J shed 7 bases, with 6 bases lying between them. The CDR3 reads CSAREGHGELFF. The CDR3, as DNA: TGCAGTGCTAGAGAAGGGCACGGGGAGCTGTTTTTT.

This chain uses TRBV6-5 with TRBJ1-6; D gene unclear. Germline lookup yields CDR1 MNHEY and CDR2 SVGAGI. Trimming took off 5 bases at V and 8 bases at J, with 13 bases between the two ends. This CDR3 has 14 amino acids. The CDR3 sequence is CASSVEGSDSPLHF. CDR3 nucleotide sequence: TGTGCCAGCAGTGTAGAAGGCAGCGATTCACCCCTCCACTTT.

The chain employs TRBV30 and TRBJ2-7; D is ambiguous. Germline V gives CDR1 GTSNPN, CDR2 SVGIG (reference sequence). The V end was cut by 2 bases, the J end by 2 bases, with 10 bases between. The CDR3 covers 13 residues. This CDR3 reads CAWSFGSTYEQYF. For the CDR3, the DNA is TGTGCCTGGAGTTTTGGTAGTACCTACGAGCAGTACTTC.

The chain combines TRBV6-5 with TRBJ1-1; 7 positions agree with TRBD1. There are 13 residues in the CDR3. In germline, CDR1 is MNHEY, CDR2 SVGAGI. V trimming: 0 bases; J trimming: 7 bases; junction bases outside the gene matches: 2. For the CDR3, the DNA is TGTGCCAGCAGTTACTCGACAGGGTTTGAAGCTTTCTTT. It specifies CASSYSTGFEAFF.

The V and J genes are TRBV29-1 and TRBJ2-5; tentative D call: TRBD2 (6 bases). The CDR3 runs to 13 residues. CDR1 and CDR2 (germline): SQVTM, ANQGSEA. Trimming stripped 6 bases from V and 5 bases from J, with 16 bases between. The CDR3 region has the DNA TGCAGCGTCCGTCGGTTTGCGGGGGAGACCCAGTACTTC. It codes for CSVRRFAGETQYF.

The chain couples TRBV2 to TRBJ1-4; a weak D match, TRBD1 (6 bases). The CDR3 runs 14 residues. Looked up from germline, CDR1 is SNHLY and CDR2 is FYNNEI. The V gene lost 8 bases and the J gene lost 4 bases, with 14 bases spanning the gap. The CDR3 reads CASSGDYGNEKLFF. CDR3 nucleotides: TGTGCCAGCTCAGGGGACTACGGTAATGAAAAACTGTTTTTT.

V and J are TRBV20-1 and TRBJ2-3; perhaps TRBD1 as D (6 bases). The V gene lost 6 bases and the J gene lost 0 bases, with 16 bases spanning the gap. CDR3 length: 15 amino acids. Germline CDR1 is DFQATT and CDR2 is SNEGSKA (reference sequence). The CDR3 DNA follows: TGCAGTGCAACCACCGGGACAACTAGCACAGATACGCAGTATTTT. It encodes CSATTGTTSTDTQYF.

The chain is built from TRBV6-6 and TRBJ1-1, with TRBD1 matching 8 bases. J was trimmed by 11 bases and V by 3 bases; bases with no gene match: 14. Germline CDR1 is MNHNY and CDR2 is SVGAGI (reference sequence). This CDR3 contains 15 residues. CDR3 nucleotide sequence: TGTGCCAGCAGTTATGTACAGGGGGGCTCAGTTAGGGCTTTCTTT. Translated, it gives CASSYVQGGSVRAFF.

The chain joins TRBV25-1 to TRBJ2-3; D may be TRBD2 (7 bases). CDR3 size: 15 residues. Germline lookup yields CDR1 MGHDK and CDR2 SYGVNS. V shed 7 bases and J shed 6 bases, with 20 bases lying between them. Written as DNA, the CDR3 is TGTGCCAGCACCCTAGGGGGGGGGCCTCGGGATACGCAGTATTTT. It encodes CASTLGGGPRDTQYF.

The rearrangement joins TRBV4-2 to TRBJ2-4, with 12 bases that match TRBD2. J gave up 11 bases and V 1 base, and 9 bases lay outside the gene matches. There are 16 residues in the CDR3. Germline V gene data show CDR1 as LGHNA and CDR2 as YNFKEQ. The CDR3 DNA sequence: TGTGCCAGCAGCCAAGCTAGCGGGGGGGAAAAAGGCGTTCAGTACTTC. Encoded protein: CASSQASGGEKGVQYF.

Only one count was recorded for this clonotype. The V gene is TRBV9, the J gene TRBJ2-2, with a weak D call TRBD1 (5 bases). The V gene lost 0 bases and the J gene lost 4 bases, with 13 bases spanning the gap. Germline V gene data show CDR1 as SGDLS and CDR2 as YYNGEE. This CDR3 contains 16 residues. The CDR3 loop reads CASSVDSGSVTGELFF. In nucleotides, the CDR3 is TGTGCCAGCAGCGTAGATTCAGGGTCGGTCACCGGGGAGCTGTTTTTT.